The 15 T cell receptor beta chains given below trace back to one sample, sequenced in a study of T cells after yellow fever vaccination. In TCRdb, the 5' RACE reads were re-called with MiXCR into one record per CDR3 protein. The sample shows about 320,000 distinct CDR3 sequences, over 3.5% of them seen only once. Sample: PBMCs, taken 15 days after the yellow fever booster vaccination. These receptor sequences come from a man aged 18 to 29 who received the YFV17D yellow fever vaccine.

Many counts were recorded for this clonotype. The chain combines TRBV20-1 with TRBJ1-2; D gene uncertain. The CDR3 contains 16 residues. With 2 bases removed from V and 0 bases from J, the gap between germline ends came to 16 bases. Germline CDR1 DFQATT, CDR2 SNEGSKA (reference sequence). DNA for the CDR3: TGCAGTGCTAGACCCGGAAACAGACGAGCTAACTATGGCTACACCTTC. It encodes CSARPGNRRANYGYTF.

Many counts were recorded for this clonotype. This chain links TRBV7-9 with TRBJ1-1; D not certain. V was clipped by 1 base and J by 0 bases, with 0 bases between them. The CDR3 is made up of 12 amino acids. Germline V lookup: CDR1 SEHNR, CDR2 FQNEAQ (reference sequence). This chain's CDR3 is CASSLVNTEAFF. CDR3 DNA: TGTGCCAGCAGCTTAGTGAACACTGAAGCTTTCTTT. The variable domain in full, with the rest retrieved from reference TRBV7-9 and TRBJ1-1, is DTGVSQNPRHKITKRGQNVTFRCDPISEHNRLYWYRQTLGQGPEFLTYFQNEAQLEKSRLLSDRFSAERPKGSFSTLEIQRTEQGDSAMYLCASSLVNTEAFFGQGTRLTVV.

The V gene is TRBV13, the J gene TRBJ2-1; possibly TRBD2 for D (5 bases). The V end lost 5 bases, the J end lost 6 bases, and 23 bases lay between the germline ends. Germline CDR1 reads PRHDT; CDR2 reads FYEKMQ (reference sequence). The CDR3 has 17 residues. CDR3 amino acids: CASSPGNFWAASNEQFF. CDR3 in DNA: TGTGCCAGCAGCCCCGGGAATTTTTGGGCAGCCAGCAATGAGCAGTTCTTC.

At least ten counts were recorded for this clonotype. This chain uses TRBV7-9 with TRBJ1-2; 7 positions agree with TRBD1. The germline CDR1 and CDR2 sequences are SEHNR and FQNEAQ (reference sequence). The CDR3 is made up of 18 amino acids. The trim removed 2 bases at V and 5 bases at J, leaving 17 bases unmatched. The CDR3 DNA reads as TGTGCCAGCAGCTTATATGGGGACAGCTCCAAAGCTATATATGGCTACACCTTC. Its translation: CASSLYGDSSKAIYGYTF.

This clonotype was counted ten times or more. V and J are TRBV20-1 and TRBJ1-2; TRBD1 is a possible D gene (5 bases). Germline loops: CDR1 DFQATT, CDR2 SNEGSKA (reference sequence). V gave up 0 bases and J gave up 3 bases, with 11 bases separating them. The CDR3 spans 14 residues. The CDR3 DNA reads TGCAGTGCTAGAGATTACGGCAGGGACTATGGCTACACCTTC. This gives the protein CSARDYGRDYGYTF.

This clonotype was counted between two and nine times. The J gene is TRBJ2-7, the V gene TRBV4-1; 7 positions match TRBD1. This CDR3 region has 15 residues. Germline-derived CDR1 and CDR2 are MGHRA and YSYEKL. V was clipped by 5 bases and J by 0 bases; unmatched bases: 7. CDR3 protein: CASSATGDSSYEQYF. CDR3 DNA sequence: TGCGCCAGCAGCGCCACAGGGGATAGCTCCTACGAGCAGTACTTC.

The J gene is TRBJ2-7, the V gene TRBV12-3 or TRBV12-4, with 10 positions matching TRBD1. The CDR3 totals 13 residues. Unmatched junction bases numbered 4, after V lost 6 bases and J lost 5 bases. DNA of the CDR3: TGTGCCAGCAGGGGGACAGGGGCACACGAGCAGTACTTC. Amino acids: CASRGTGAHEQYF.

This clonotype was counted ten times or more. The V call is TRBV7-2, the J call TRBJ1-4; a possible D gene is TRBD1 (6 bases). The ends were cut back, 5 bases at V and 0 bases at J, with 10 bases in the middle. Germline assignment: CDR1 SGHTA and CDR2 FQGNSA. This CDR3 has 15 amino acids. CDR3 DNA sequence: TGTGCCAGCAGCGACCAGGGGCCAACTAATGAAAAACTGTTTTTT. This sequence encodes CASSDQGPTNEKLFF.

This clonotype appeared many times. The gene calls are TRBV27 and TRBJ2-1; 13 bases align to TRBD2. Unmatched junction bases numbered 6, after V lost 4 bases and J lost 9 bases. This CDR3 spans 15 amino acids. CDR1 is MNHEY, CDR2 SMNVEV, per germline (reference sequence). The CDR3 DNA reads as TGTGCCAGCAGTTCCCGGACTAGCGGGGGTGCTGAGCAGTTCTTC. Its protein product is CASSSRTSGGAEQFF.

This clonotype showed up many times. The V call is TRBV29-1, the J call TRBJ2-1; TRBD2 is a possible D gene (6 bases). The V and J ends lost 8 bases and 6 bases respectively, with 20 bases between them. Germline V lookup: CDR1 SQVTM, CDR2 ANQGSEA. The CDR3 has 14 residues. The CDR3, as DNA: TGCAGCTTCGGGGCGGCGGGGACGGGCAATGAGCAGTTCTTC. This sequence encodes CSFGAAGTGNEQFF.

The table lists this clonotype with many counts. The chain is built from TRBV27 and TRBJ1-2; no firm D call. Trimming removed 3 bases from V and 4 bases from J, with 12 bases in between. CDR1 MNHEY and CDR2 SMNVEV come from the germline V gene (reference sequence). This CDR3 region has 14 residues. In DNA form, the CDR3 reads TGTGCCAGCAGTTTGCGGGCCGGCCTCTATGGCTACACCTTC. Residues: CASSLRAGLYGYTF.

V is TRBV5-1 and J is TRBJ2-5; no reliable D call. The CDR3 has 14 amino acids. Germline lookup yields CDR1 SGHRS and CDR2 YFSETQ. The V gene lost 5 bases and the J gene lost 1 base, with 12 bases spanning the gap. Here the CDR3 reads CASRSSQAQETQYF. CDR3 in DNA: TGCGCCAGCAGGTCGTCTCAAGCCCAAGAGACCCAGTACTTC.

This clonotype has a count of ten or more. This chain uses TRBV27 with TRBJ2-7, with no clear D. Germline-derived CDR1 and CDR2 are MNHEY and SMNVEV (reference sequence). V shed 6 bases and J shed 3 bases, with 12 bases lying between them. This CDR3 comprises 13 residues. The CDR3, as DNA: TGTGCCAGCAGGCGGATCGGAGACTACGAGCAGTACTTC. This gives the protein CASRRIGDYEQYF.

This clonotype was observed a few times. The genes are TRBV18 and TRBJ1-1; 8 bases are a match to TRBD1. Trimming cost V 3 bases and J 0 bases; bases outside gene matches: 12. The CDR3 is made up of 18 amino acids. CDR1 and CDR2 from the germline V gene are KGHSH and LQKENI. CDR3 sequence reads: CASSPRRGEQGVNTEAFF. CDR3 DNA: TGTGCCAGCTCACCGCGCCGGGGCGAACAGGGGGTGAACACTGAAGCTTTCTTT.

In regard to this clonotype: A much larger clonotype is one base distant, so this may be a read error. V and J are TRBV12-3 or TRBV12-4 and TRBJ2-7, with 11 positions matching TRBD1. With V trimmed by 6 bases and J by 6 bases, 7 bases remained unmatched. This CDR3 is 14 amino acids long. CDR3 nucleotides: TGTGCCAGCAGCTCTGGACAGGGGGCATTCGAGCAGTACTTC. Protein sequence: CASSSGQGAFEQYF.